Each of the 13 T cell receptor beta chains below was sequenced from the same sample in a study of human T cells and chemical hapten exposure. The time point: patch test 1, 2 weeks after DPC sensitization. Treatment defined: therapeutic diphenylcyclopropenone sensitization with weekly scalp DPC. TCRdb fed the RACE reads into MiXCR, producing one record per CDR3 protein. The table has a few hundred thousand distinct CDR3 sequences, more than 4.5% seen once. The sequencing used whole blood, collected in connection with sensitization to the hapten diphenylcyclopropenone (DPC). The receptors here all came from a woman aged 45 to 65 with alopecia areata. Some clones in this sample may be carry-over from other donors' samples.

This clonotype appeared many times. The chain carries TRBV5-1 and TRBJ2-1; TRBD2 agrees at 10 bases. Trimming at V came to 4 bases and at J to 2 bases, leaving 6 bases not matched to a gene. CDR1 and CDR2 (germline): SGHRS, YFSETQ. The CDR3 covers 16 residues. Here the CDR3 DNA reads TGCGCCAGCAGCGCACAAAGCGGGGGGGCCTACAATGAGCAGTTCTTC. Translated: CASSAQSGGAYNEQFF.

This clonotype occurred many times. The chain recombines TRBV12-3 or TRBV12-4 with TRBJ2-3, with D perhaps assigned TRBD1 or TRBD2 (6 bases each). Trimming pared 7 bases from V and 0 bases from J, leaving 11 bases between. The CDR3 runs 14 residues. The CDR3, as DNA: TGTGCCAGCAACCGGGGGCCTAGCACAGATACGCAGTATTTT. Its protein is CASNRGPSTDTQYF.

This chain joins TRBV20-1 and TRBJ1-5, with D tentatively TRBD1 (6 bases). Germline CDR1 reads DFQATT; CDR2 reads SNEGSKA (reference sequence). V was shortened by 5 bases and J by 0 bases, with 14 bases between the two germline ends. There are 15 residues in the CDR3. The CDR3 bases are TGCAGTGCTGGCGGACAGCTTTTTAGCAATCAGCCCCAGCATTTT. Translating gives CSAGGQLFSNQPQHF.

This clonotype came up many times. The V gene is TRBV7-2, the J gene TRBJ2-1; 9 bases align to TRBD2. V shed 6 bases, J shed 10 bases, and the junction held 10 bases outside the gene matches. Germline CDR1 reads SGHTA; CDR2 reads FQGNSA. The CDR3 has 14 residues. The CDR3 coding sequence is TGTGCCAGCAGACAAAGCGGGGGGTATGGAGAGCAGTTCTTC. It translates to CASRQSGGYGEQFF.

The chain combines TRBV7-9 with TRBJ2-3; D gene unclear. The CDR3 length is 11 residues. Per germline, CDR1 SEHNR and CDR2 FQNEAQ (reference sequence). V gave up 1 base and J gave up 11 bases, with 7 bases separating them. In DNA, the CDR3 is TGTGCCAGCAGCTTAGATGCTCTGCAGTATTTT. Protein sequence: CASSLDALQYF.

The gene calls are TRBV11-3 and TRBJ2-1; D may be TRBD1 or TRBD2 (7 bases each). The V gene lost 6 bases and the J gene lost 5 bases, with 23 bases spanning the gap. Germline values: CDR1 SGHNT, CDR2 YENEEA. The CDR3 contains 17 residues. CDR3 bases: TGTGCCAGCAGGCTGAAGAGGGGGCGGGAGAGCCACAATGAGCAGTTCTTC. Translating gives CASRLKRGRESHNEQFF.

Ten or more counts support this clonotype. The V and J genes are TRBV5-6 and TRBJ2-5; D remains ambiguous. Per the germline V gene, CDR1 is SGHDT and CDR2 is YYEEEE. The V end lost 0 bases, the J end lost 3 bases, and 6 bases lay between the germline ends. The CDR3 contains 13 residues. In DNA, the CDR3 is TGTGCCAGCAGCTTGGACACCGAAGAGACCCAGTACTTC. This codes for CASSLDTEETQYF. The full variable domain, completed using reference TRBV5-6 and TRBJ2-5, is DAGVTQSPTHLIKTRGQQVTLRCSPKSGHDTVSWYQQALGQGPQFIFQYYEEEERQRGNFPDRFSGHQFPNYSSELNVNALLLGDSALYLCASSLDTEETQYFGPGTRLLVL.

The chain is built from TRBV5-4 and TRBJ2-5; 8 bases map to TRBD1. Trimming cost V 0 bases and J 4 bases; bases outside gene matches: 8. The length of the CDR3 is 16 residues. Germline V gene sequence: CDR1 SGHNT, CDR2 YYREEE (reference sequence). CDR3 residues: CASSLVTDRGGETQYF. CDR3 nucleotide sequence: TGTGCCAGCAGCTTGGTGACAGACAGGGGCGGAGAGACCCAGTACTTC.

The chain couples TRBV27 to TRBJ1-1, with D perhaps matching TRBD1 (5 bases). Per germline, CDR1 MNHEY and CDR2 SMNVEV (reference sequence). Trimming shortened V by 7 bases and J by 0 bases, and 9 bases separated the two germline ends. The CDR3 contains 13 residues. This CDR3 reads CASIGTLNTEAFF. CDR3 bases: TGTGCCAGCATCGGGACGTTGAACACTGAAGCTTTCTTT.

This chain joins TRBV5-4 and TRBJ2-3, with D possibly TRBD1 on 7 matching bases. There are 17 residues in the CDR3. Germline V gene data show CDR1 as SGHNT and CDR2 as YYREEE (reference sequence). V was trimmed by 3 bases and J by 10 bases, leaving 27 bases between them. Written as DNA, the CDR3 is TGTGCCAGCAGCTCTACGCCAGCAGGGGGGACCTTTGGTTCGCAGTATTTT. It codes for CASSSTPAGGTFGSQYF.

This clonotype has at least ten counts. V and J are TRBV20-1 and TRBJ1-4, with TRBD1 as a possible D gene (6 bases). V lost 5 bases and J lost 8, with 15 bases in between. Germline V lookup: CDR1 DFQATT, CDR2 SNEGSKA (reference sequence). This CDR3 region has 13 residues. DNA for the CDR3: TGCAGTGCTCCGGGACACTTGGGGGAAAAACTGTTTTTT. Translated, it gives CSAPGHLGEKLFF.

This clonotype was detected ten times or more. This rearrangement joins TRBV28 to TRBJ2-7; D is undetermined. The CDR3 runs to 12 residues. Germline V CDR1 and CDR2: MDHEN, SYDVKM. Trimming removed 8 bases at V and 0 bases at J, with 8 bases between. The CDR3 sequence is CASGSLSYEQYF. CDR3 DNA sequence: TGTGCCAGCGGGTCCCTCTCCTACGAGCAGTACTTC.

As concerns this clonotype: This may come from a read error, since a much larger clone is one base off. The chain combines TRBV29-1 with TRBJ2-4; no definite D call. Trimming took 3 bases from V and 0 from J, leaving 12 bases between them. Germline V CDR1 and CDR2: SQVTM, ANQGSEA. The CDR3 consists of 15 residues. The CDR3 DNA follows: TGCAGCGTTGAGGGCCACACCAGAGCCAAAAACATTCAGTACTTC. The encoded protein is CSVEGHTRAKNIQYF. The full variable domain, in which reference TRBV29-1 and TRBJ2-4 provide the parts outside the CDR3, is SAVISQKPSRDICQRGTSLTIQCQVDSQVTMMFWYRQQPGQSLTLIATANQGSEATYESGFVIDKFPISRPNLTFSTLTVSNMSPEDSSIYLCSVEGHTRAKNIQYFGAGTRLSVL.